This T cell receptor (beta chain) was sequenced in a study of shared clonotypes between healthy human individuals. V was clipped by 5 bases and J by 3 bases, with 11 bases between them. The germline V gene encodes CDR1 SGHNT and CDR2 YENEEA. The CDR3 loop spans 14 amino acids. This clone was detected once. A much larger clone lies one base from this, so it may be a read error. Around 32,000 T cell genomes, or 200 to 250 ng DNA, went into the sorted-subset replicate PCRs. Profiled with immunoSEQ multiplex PCR; TCRdb holds only in-frame clones, not every one. The data hold about 2.1 million clones, with 85% to 95% observed a single time. Naive CD8 cells were CD45RO-negative, positively selected for CCR7, excluding terminally differentiated effector memory CD45RA+ cells. Each sample came from a Caucasian adult donor living in Nashville, Tennessee.

This chain links TRBV11-3 with TRBJ2-1; tentatively, D is TRBD1 (6 bases). The clonotype was recovered from a man younger than 35 in good health. Some clones in this sample may be carry-over from other donors' samples. The sequenced sample was naive CD8+ T cells from PBMCs. The CDR3 reads CASSPGQDYNEQFF. The CDR3 nucleotides read TGTGCCAGCAGCCCGGGACAAGACTACAATGAGCAGTTCTTC.